This T cell receptor (beta chain) was found in a study of T cells in Graves' hyperthyroidism and ophthalmopathy. Trimming took off 6 bases at V and 8 bases at J, with 13 bases between the two ends. Germline V gene data show CDR1 as DFQATT and CDR2 as SNEGSKA (reference sequence). The CDR3 covers 11 residues. There were TCR beta CDR3 regions amplified from RNA transcripts. HTBI primers were the set used in a first-round RT-PCR of the TCR CDR3. TCRdb independently ran MiXCR on the multiplex PCR reads; one entry per CDR3 protein. This table holds about 350,000 distinct CDR3 sequences, 14% found once. The J gene is TRBJ1-2, the V gene TRBV20-1; the D gene is possibly TRBD1 (6 bases). Sequencing was performed on blood. This TCR derives from a woman under 40 with Graves' hyperthyroidism. The CDR3 bases are TGCAGTGCCGAAGGGGGGAACGGCTACACCTTC. It specifies CSAEGGNGYTF.